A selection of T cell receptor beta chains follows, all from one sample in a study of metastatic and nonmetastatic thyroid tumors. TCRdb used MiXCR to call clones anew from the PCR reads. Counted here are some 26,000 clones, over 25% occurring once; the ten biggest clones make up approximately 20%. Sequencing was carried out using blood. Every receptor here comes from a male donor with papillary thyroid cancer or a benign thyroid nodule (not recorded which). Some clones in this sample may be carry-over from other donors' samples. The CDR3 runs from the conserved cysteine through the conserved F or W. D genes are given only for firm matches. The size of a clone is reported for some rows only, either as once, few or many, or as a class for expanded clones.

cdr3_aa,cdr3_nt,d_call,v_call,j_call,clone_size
CSAKGQHTDTQYF,TGCAGTGCAAAGGGACAACACACAGATACGCAGTATTTT,NA,TRBV20-1,TRBJ2-3,NA
CSATPTSGWWASTDTKYF,TGCAGTGCAACCCCGACTAGCGGGTGGTGGGCTAGCACAGATACGAAGTATTTT,TRBD2,TRBV20-1,TRBJ2-3,NA
CASSHPGRNPYGYTF,TGCGCCAGCAGCCACCCTGGAAGGAATCCCTATGGCTACACCTTC,NA,TRBV10-2,TRBJ1-2,many
CASSGQGNTGELFF,TGTGCCAGCTCGGGTCAGGGTAACACCGGGGAGCTGTTTTTT,NA,TRBV25-1,TRBJ2-2,many
CASSLFLGTDTQYF,TGTGCCAGCAGCCTATTCCTAGGAACAGATACGCAGTATTTT,NA,TRBV7-9,TRBJ2-3,many
CASSEPLWTESALHF,TGTGCCAGCAGTGAACCGCTCTGGACAGAGTCGGCCCTCCACTTT,NA,TRBV6-1,TRBJ1-6,NA
CASSPSYEQYF,TGTGCCTCCTCCCCCTCCTACGAGCAGTACTTC,NA,TRBV10-3,TRBJ2-7,NA
CASRGGGDEQYF,TGTGCCAGCAGGGGGGGGGGAGACGAGCAGTACTTC,TRBD2,TRBV6-1,TRBJ2-7,medium-sized
CASSRRLAGVEYEQYF,TGTGCCAGCAGCCGGCGACTAGCGGGAGTGGAATACGAGCAGTACTTC,TRBD2,TRBV3-1,TRBJ2-7,many
CSAGRTSGYNEQFF,TGCAGTGCCGGGAGGACTAGCGGCTACAATGAGCAGTTCTTC,TRBD2,TRBV20-1,TRBJ2-1,NA
CASSPVAIPGETQYF,TGTGCCAGCAGCCCCGTAGCCATCCCTGGGGAGACCCAGTACTTC,NA,TRBV7-2,TRBJ2-5,once
CASSLALLAGPLDEQFF,TGTGCCAGCAGCTTAGCCCTCTTGGCGGGCCCATTAGATGAGCAGTTCTTC,NA,TRBV11-1,TRBJ2-1,many
CASSRGGNQETQYF,TGCGCCAGCAGCCGCGGGGGGAACCAAGAGACCCAGTACTTC,TRBD2,TRBV5-1,TRBJ2-5,NA
CASSQDLASGETQYF,TGTGCCAGCAGCCAAGATCTGGCTAGCGGAGAGACCCAGTACTTC,TRBD2,TRBV4-2,TRBJ2-5,NA
CACSEWDTQYF,TGTGCCTGCAGTGAGTGGGATACTCAGTATTTT,NA,TRBV12-3/TRBV12-4,TRBJ2-3,few
CASSQLQWEQFF,TGTGCCAGCAGCCAATTGCAATGGGAGCAGTTCTTC,NA,TRBV3-1,TRBJ2-1,many
CGGEGSGNSIYF,TGCGGCGGTGAGGGCTCTGGAAACTCCATATATTTT,NA,TRBV20-1,TRBJ1-3,NA
CASGSRQGVTDTQYF,TGTGCCAGCGGATCGAGACAGGGGGTCACAGATACGCAGTATTTT,TRBD1,TRBV28,TRBJ2-3,many
CAWARAGGTDTQYF,TGTGCCTGGGCCAGGGCGGGAGGGACAGATACGCAGTATTTT,TRBD2,TRBV30,TRBJ2-3,many
CASSLPGQGVETQYF,TGTGCCAGCAGTTTACCGGGACAGGGGGTAGAGACCCAGTACTTC,TRBD1,TRBV12-3/TRBV12-4,TRBJ2-5,many
CAWALTGGAYEQYF,TGTGCCTGGGCCCTAACAGGGGGCGCCTACGAGCAGTACTTC,TRBD1,TRBV30,TRBJ2-7,many
CASRLNTGEGEKLFF,TGTGCCAGCAGACTAAATACAGGGGAAGGGGAAAAACTGTTTTTT,TRBD1,TRBV27,TRBJ1-4,few
CASSQDAKSGWDGEQYF,TGTGCCAGCAGCCAAGACGCGAAATCGGGATGGGACGGAGAGCAGTACTTC,NA,TRBV4-2,TRBJ2-7,NA
CANSLLPSGVDTQYF,TGCGCCAACAGCTTGTTGCCTAGCGGGGTAGATACGCAGTATTTT,TRBD2,TRBV5-1,TRBJ2-3,NA
CASSQVGGRTRAEQYF,TGCGCCAGCAGCCAAGTTGGTGGCAGGACTAGGGCTGAGCAGTACTTC,TRBD2,TRBV4-1,TRBJ2-7,medium-sized
CASIWDAYEQYF,TGTGCCAGCATATGGGATGCCTACGAGCAGTACTTC,NA,TRBV6-1,TRBJ2-7,few
CASSYFVDSPNQPQHF,TGTGCCAGCAGTTACTTCGTGGACAGTCCTAATCAGCCCCAGCATTTT,NA,TRBV6-2/TRBV6-3,TRBJ1-5,NA